Included here is one TCR beta chain sequence, with context. Its target antigen remains unknown. The sample holds no much larger clone one base away, and base qualities are not on file. Receptor libraries were prepared by PCR. TCRdb records Illumina HiSeq 4000 as the sequencer. High-throughput sequencing was used to profile the CDR3 region of the TCR beta-chain in every patient. The authors' analysis ran thus. A classifier to discriminate distant-metastatic papillary thyroid cancer patients was built from CDR3 differences across clinicopathological groups. Repertoire diversity was assessed with the Shannon index, and tumor-blood repertoire similarity with the Morisita-Horn index. In-frame beta chains were kept once TCRdb had trimmed the public reads at Q25 with fastp and called clones with MiXCR. The V and J calls follow TCRdb's processing rather than the paper's. This sample holds around 28,000 clones; around 15% were observed only once. The ten largest clonotypes hold 4.7% of the sample.

The data originate from a study of metastatic and nonmetastatic thyroid tumors (dated by TCRdb to 2020 to 2021). Concerning the study at large: The researchers compared repertoires between peripheral blood samples and tumor or nodule tissue samples from patients with malignant or benign thyroid disease. The paper's findings and limits, for the study overall: In both blood and tumor samples, TCR beta diversity was reported to be significantly higher in malignant tumors than in benign nodules.

Trimmed from V: 4 bases; trimmed from J: 0 bases; junction bases lacking a gene match: 0. From the germline V gene, CDR1 is SGHTA and CDR2 is FQGNSA. The CDR3 has 14 amino acids, counting the end cysteine and phenylalanine. Only the CDR3 DNA is retained, 42 bases long and in frame from the first base. No patient had received any treatment before thyroid surgery. Patient clinical samples collected from about 2012 to 2019 were retrospectively analysed using T-cell receptor beta sequencing. The rearrangement joined TRBV7-2 to TRBJ1-3, with 7 central nucleotides matching TRBD1. The clonotype was recovered from a female donor with papillary thyroid cancer or a benign thyroid nodule (not recorded which). Some clones in this sample may be carry-over from other donors' samples. The material sequenced was blood. The bases are TGTGCCAGCAGCTGGGACAGCTCTGGAAACACCATATATTTT. Protein translation: CASSWDSSGNTIYF.